The next 6 T cell receptor beta chains were all read from a single sample in a study of shared clonotypes between healthy human individuals. Only in-frame clones appear in the TCRdb table, and some are missing; sequencing was by immunoSEQ multiplex PCR. The sample records about 680,000 clones, about 80% being singletons. Material: memory CD4+ T cells sorted from blood. Regarding subset: CD45RA-negative fraction. The receptor set was obtained from a woman in her 30s in good health.

This clone appeared once. The rearrangement joins TRBV27 to TRBJ1-5; 7 bases fit TRBD1. The CDR3 consists of 17 residues. The germline V gene has CDR1 MNHEY and CDR2 SMNVEV (reference sequence). V shed 2 bases, J shed 1 base, and the junction held 8 bases outside the gene matches. For the CDR3, the DNA is TGTGCCAGCAGTTTACAACCAGGGGGTGAGAGCAATCAGCCCCAGCATTTT. Translation gives CASSLQPGGESNQPQHF.

This clone has just one count. V gene TRBV5-1 combines with J gene TRBJ1-3; 8 nucleotides agree with TRBD1. V was pared by 0 bases and J by 3 bases, with 5 bases of the junction left unmatched. The CDR3 consists of 16 residues. CDR1 and CDR2 (germline): SGHRS, YFSETQ. In nucleotides, the CDR3 is TGCGCCAGCAGCTTGGCAGGGGGCACTAGTGGAAACACCATATATTTT. Residues: CASSLAGGTSGNTIYF.

The CDR3 DNA is TGCACCAGCAGCCCCCCGGAACAGGACCAGTGTCACTACGAGCAGTACTTC. It translates to CTSSPPEQDQCHYEQYF. This chain joins TRBV1 and TRBJ2-5; the table's D call TRBD1 went unverified against the DNA. The end of the DNA fits TRBJ2-7 better, so the J call may be wrong. TRBV1 is a pseudogene. This CDR3 spans 17 amino acids.

The CDR3 loop is CASSDLGGYNEQFF. As DNA, the CDR3 is TGTGCCAGCAGTGACCTAGGCGGGTACAATGAGCAGTTCTTC. V and J are TRBV28 and TRBJ2-1, with D perhaps TRBD2 (5 bases). Trimming removed 5 bases from V and 4 bases from J, with 12 bases in between. This CDR3 comprises 14 residues. The germline CDR1 and CDR2 sequences are MDHEN and SYDVKM.

V and J are TRBV4-2 and TRBJ1-5; TRBD1 aligns across 10 bases. The CDR3 contains 13 residues. The J segment lost 9 bases and the V segment lost 3 bases, leaving 2 bases of the junction unmatched. Looked up from germline, CDR1 is LGHNA and CDR2 is YNFKEQ. CDR3 amino acids: CASSQTGGRPQHF. The CDR3 nucleotides read TGTGCCAGCAGCCAGACAGGGGGCCGGCCCCAGCATTTT.

The J gene is TRBJ2-6, the V gene TRBV5-1; no clear D gene. Per the germline V gene, CDR1 is SGHRS and CDR2 is YFSETQ. V was shortened by 9 bases and J by 4 bases, with 11 bases between the two germline ends. The CDR3 contains 13 residues. The CDR3 bases are TGCGCCACCAGAGTCGAGGGGGCCAACGTCCTGACTTTC. Amino acid sequence: CATRVEGANVLTF.